These 6 T cell receptor beta chains originate from one sample sequenced in a study of technical replicates of blood from a handful of donors. Clones were sequenced by immunoSEQ multiplex PCR, and TCRdb holds only the in-frame ones, with some missing. This sample carries approximately 75,000 clones, about 94% of them seen once, and the ten largest clones take roughly 0.36%. Sequenced material: T cells isolated from PBMCs. The receptors derive from a human donor in good health.

This rearrangement joins TRBV6-5 to TRBJ2-7; 8 positions match TRBD2. With V trimmed by 6 bases and J by 6 bases, 13 bases remained unmatched. The CDR3 runs 15 residues. CDR1 MNHEY and CDR2 SVGAGI come from the germline V gene. CDR3: CASSLQSGSLGEQYF. The CDR3 DNA follows: TGTGCCAGCAGCCTTCAGAGCGGGAGCCTCGGCGAGCAGTACTTC.

The rearrangement uses TRBV28 and TRBJ1-2; 9 bases match TRBD1. Germline V gene lookup returns CDR1 MDHEN and CDR2 SYDVKM. V trimming: 10 bases; J trimming: 2 bases; junction bases outside the gene matches: 14. This CDR3 region has 16 residues. The CDR3 is CAIRRTGASGNYGYTF. CDR3 DNA: TGTGCCATACGGCGGACAGGGGCCTCGGGGAACTATGGCTACACCTTC.

J is TRBJ2-7 and V is TRBV29-1; D perhaps matches TRBD2 (5 bases). Germline CDR1 is SQVTM and CDR2 is ANQGSEA. The CDR3 is 14 amino acids. V was shortened by 2 bases and J by 0 bases, with 11 bases between the two germline ends. CDR3: CSVESRTDSYEQYF. The CDR3 nucleotides read TGCAGCGTTGAATCCAGGACTGACTCCTACGAGCAGTACTTC.

The chain links TRBV6-5 to TRBJ2-1; perhaps TRBD2 as D (5 bases). Trimming left V 0 bases short and J 1 base short, with 10 bases between. CDR1 is MNHEY and CDR2 is SVGAGI in the germline V gene. There are 16 residues in the CDR3. The CDR3: CASSYSIGESYNEQFF. In DNA form, the CDR3 reads TGTGCCAGCAGTTACTCGATCGGGGAATCCTACAATGAGCAGTTCTTC.

The gene calls are TRBV6-1 and TRBJ1-2; 11 bases line up with TRBD1. Trimming removed 1 base from V and 5 bases from J; junction bases left unmatched: 3. Germline lookup yields CDR1 MNHNS and CDR2 SASEGT. The CDR3 is 15 residues long. The CDR3 sequence: CASSEGTGGVYGYTF. CDR3 bases: TGTGCCAGCAGTGAAGGGACAGGGGGCGTGTATGGCTACACCTTC.

As for this clone: At one boundary the junction diverges from the germline segment, which might be a read error. V is TRBV9 and J is TRBJ2-7; 10 bases are shared with TRBD2. Germline V gene sequence: CDR1 SGDLS, CDR2 YYNGEE. The CDR3 totals 15 residues. The CDR3 sequence: CASSVDSSGSYGQYF. The CDR3 region has the DNA TGTGCCAGCAGCGTAGACTCTAGCGGGAGTTACGGGCAGTACTTC.